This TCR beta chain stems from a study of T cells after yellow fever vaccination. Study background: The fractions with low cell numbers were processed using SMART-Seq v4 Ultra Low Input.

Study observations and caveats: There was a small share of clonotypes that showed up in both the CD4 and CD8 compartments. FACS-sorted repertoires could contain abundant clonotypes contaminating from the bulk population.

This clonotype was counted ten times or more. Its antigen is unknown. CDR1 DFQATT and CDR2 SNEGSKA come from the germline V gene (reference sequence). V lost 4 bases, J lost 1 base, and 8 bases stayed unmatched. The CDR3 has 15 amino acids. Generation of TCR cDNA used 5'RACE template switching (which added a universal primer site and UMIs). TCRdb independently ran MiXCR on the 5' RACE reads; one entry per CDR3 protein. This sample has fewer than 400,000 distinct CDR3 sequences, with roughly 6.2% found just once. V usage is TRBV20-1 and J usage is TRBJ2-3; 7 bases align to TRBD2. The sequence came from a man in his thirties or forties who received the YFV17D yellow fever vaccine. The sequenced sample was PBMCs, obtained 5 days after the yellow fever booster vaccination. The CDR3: CSAMWREMRTDTQYF. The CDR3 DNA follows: TGCAGTGCTATGTGGCGGGAGATGCGCACAGATACGCAGTATTTT.